Sequencing of this T cell receptor beta chain was carried out in a study of T cells in Graves' hyperthyroidism and ophthalmopathy. CDR1 and CDR2 from the germline V gene are SNHLY and FYNNEI. This CDR3 is 15 amino acids long. V lost 8 bases to trimming and J lost 7 bases; unmatched junction nucleotides: 9. This clonotype was found once. As yet, its antigen is unknown. Amplification of TCR beta CDR3 regions was performed using RNA transcripts as template. HTBI primers drove first-round RT-PCR of the TCR CDR3. TCRdb reanalysed the multiplex PCR reads using MiXCR and keeps one entry per CDR3 protein. The top ten clones hold approximately 9.9% of a sample with roughly 380,000 distinct CDR3 sequences, about 15% of them seen once. Whole-study findings and limits: In blood, most of the thyroid clonotypes expanded above 0.001 were also present. Separation of ophthalmopathy from stable hyperthyroidism was achieved by a 13 V-J model.

Exclusion criteria comprised uncontrolled infection, other autoimmune disease, pregnancy or lactation. The TCR comes from a woman in her sixties or seventies with Graves' hyperthyroidism. This chain connects TRBV2 to TRBJ2-3; TRBD2 matches 13 bases. Specimen: blood. CDR3: CASRPGLAGRNTQYF. CDR3 DNA sequence: TGTGCCAGCCGCCCGGGACTAGCGGGAAGAAATACGCAGTATTTT.